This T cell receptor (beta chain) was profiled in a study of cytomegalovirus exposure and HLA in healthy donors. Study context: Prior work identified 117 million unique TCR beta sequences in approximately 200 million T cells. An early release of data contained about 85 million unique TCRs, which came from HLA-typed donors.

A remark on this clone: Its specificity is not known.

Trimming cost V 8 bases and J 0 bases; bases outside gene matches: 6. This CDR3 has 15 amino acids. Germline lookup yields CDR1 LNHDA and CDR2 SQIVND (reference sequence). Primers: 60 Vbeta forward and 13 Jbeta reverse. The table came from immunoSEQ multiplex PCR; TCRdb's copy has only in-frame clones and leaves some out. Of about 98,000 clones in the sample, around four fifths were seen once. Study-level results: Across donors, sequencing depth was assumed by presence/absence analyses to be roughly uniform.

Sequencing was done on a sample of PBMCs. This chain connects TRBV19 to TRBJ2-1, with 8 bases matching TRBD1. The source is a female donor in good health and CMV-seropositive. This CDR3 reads CASRQGSVSYNEQFF. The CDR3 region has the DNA TGTGCCAGTCGACAGGGGTCAGTCTCCTACAATGAGCAGTTCTTC. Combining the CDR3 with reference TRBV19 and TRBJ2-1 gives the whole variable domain DGGITQSPKYLFRKEGQNVTLSCEQNLNHDAMYWYRQDPGQGLRLIYYSQIVNDFQKGDIAEGYSVSREKKESFPLTVTSAQKNPTAFYLCASRQGSVSYNEQFFGPGTRLTVL.